The 4 T cell receptor beta chains below all came from one sample that was sequenced in a study of technical replicates of blood from a few donors. TCRdb's table, derived via immunoSEQ multiplex PCR, lists solely in-frame clones and lacks some. The table includes some 73,000 clones, roughly 90% detected once. The specimen was PBMCs. These receptors came from a human donor in good health. Some clones in this sample may be carry-over from other donors' samples.

CDR3 nucleotide sequence: TGTGCCATCAGTGAGTCGGTAGGGGTAATCGGGGAGCTGTTTTTT. This encodes CAISESVGVIGELFF. The rearrangement links TRBV10-3 to TRBJ2-2, with D perhaps TRBD1 (5 bases). Germline assignment: CDR1 ENHRY and CDR2 SYGVKD. V was pared by 0 bases and J by 7 bases, with 12 bases between. The CDR3 spans 15 residues.

The V and J genes are TRBV7-6 and TRBJ2-7, with 12 positions matching TRBD1. This CDR3 has 17 residues. J lost 4 bases, V lost 1 base, and 8 bases had no gene match. CDR1 and CDR2 (germline): SGHVS, FNYEAQ. The CDR3 sequence: CASSLDRDRGLGYEQYF. The CDR3 nucleotides read TGTGCCAGCAGCTTAGATCGGGACAGGGGGCTAGGATACGAGCAGTACTTC.

The chain links TRBV6-1 to TRBJ2-1; D is possibly TRBD2 (6 bases). This CDR3 contains 14 residues. The V gene lost 5 bases and the J gene lost 7 bases, with 15 bases spanning the gap. Germline V gives CDR1 MNHNS, CDR2 SASEGT. CDR3 DNA sequence: TGTGCCAGCAGTCCCTCGGGGAGGATGAATGAGCAGTTCTTC. The encoded protein is CASSPSGRMNEQFF.

The chain joins TRBV7-2 to TRBJ1-2; tentatively, D is TRBD1 (6 bases). There are 13 residues in the CDR3. V was cut by 5 bases and J by 4 bases, with 11 bases left in between. Germline V gene sequence: CDR1 SGHTA, CDR2 FQGNSA. The CDR3 DNA reads TGTGCCAGCAGCAAGGGACAATTCTATGGCTACACCTTC. This codes for CASSKGQFYGYTF.